The 23 T cell receptor beta chains given below trace back to one sample, sequenced in a study of T cells in Graves' hyperthyroidism and ophthalmopathy (dated by TCRdb to about 2019). Receptor amplification or capture employed multiplex PCR. TCRdb names Illumina HiSeq 2000 as the instrument used. The TCR beta CDR3 regions were amplified from RNA transcripts. For the first round of RT-PCR on the TCR CDR3, the HTBI primer set was used together with the Qiagen OneStep RT-PCR kit. TCRdb applied fastp at Q25 and MiXCR to the public reads, then kept only in-frame beta chains. Each CDR3 protein gets just one entry, which takes the most common genes and DNA from the rows behind it. The sample contains roughly 600,000 distinct CDR3 sequences, more than 12% of them found a single time. Of the sample, around 13% falls within the top ten clones. Sequencing input: blood. The receptors here all came from a woman between 45 and 65 years old with Graves' ophthalmopathy.

This clonotype was picked up many times. The chain uses TRBV18 and TRBJ1-2; D unclear. V was shortened by 0 bases and J by 3 bases, with 8 bases between the two germline ends. Germline V lookup: CDR1 KGHSH, CDR2 LQKENI. CDR3 length equals 14 residues. The CDR3 protein is CASSPPSYYYGYTF. CDR3 nucleotides: TGTGCCAGCTCACCACCGTCATATTACTATGGCTACACCTTC.

This clonotype was seen at least ten times. V usage is TRBV14 and J usage is TRBJ2-1, with TRBD1 matching over 10 bases. Germline CDR1 and CDR2: SGHDN and FVKESK. V lost 4 bases and J lost 7; bases outside the gene matches: 10. This CDR3 comprises 16 residues. CDR3 residues: CASSLAPGQGTNEQFF. CDR3 nucleotide sequence: TGTGCCAGCAGCCTCGCCCCGGGACAGGGGACGAATGAGCAGTTCTTC.

The chain combines TRBV20-1 with TRBJ1-2, with a tentative D call TRBD1 (6 bases). Trimming removed 0 bases from V and 2 bases from J, with 16 bases in between. Germline V gene data show CDR1 as DFQATT and CDR2 as SNEGSKA (reference sequence). This CDR3 region has 16 residues. CDR3 region: CSARDLWDTKNYGYTF. The CDR3 DNA reads TGCAGTGCTAGAGATCTTTGGGACACGAAAAACTATGGCTACACCTTC.

This clonotype was seen repeatedly, ten times or more. The chain employs TRBV12-3 or TRBV12-4 and TRBJ2-1, with 13 bases lining up with TRBD2. The trim removed 4 bases at V and 13 bases at J, leaving 7 bases unmatched. The CDR3 runs to 14 residues. The CDR3 DNA is TGTGCCAGCAGTTCGGGGACTAGCGGGAACCCCCAGTTCTTC. This translates into CASSSGTSGNPQFF.

This clonotype was observed a handful of times. The CDR3 DNA reads TGTGCCAGCAGCGGGTACAGGAGTGGAAACACCATATATTTT. Protein sequence: CASSGYRSGNTIYF. The gene calls are TRBV7-9 and TRBJ1-3, with D possibly being TRBD1 (5 bases). The CDR3 loop spans 14 amino acids. CDR1 SEHNR and CDR2 FQNEAQ come from the germline V gene (reference sequence). With 5 bases removed from V and 3 bases from J, the gap between germline ends came to 11 bases.

This rearrangement joins TRBV4-1 to TRBJ2-1, with 9 bases that match TRBD1. CDR1 MGHRA and CDR2 YSYEKL come from the germline V gene. There are 15 residues in the CDR3. The ends lost 4 bases at V and 7 bases at J; junction bases unmatched: 8. Here the CDR3 DNA reads TGCGCCAGCAGCCTATTACAGGGGGCCAATAATGAGCAGTTCTTC. This sequence encodes CASSLLQGANNEQFF.

This clonotype has ten or more counts. Written as DNA, the CDR3 is TGCAGCGTACGGACTAGCGGGAGCTTGGATGAGCAGTTCTTC. The encoded protein is CSVRTSGSLDEQFF. The chain employs TRBV29-1 and TRBJ2-1, with TRBD2 identical over 13 bases. This CDR3 has 14 residues. Germline V gene data show CDR1 as SQVTM and CDR2 as ANQGSEA. The V segment lost 6 bases and the J segment 8 bases; nucleotides outside the gene matches: 7.

This clonotype appeared once. V is TRBV20-1 and J is TRBJ1-4; possible D gene TRBD1, 5 bases. There are 13 residues in the CDR3. Trimming took 5 bases from V and 9 from J, leaving 16 bases between them. Germline CDR1 is DFQATT and CDR2 is SNEGSKA (reference sequence). CDR3 region: CSAPSVTGQKLFF. The CDR3 nucleotides read TGCAGTGCTCCAAGTGTAACAGGTCAAAAACTGTTTTTT.

This clonotype has ten or more counts. The chain recombines TRBV28 with TRBJ2-5, with no clear D. The CDR3 loop spans 15 amino acids. The germline V gene has CDR1 MDHEN and CDR2 SYDVKM. V shed 10 bases and J shed 2 bases, with 20 bases lying between them. The CDR3 protein is CATQFLRTRQETQYF. CDR3 DNA: TGTGCCACTCAATTCCTGAGGACGCGACAAGAGACCCAGTACTTC.

The chain uses TRBV9 and TRBJ1-2, with D perhaps TRBD1 (5 bases). The CDR3 has 13 residues. The V gene's germline CDR1 is SGDLS and CDR2 YYNGEE. The V gene lost 6 bases and the J gene lost 7 bases, with 16 bases spanning the gap. The CDR3 bases are TGTGCCAGCACCGGATTGGAGGGGACTGGCTACACCTTC. Its translation is CASTGLEGTGYTF.

In this sample, this clonotype turned up a few times. The V gene is TRBV9, the J gene TRBJ2-1; 14 bases agree with TRBD2. Trimming removed 4 bases from V and 7 bases from J; junction bases left unmatched: 19. CDR3 length: 20 residues. Germline assignment: CDR1 SGDLS and CDR2 YYNGEE. The CDR3 loop is CASSTDRRGTSGSSGNEQFF. The DNA for the CDR3 is TGTGCCAGCAGCACCGACCGACGTGGGACTAGCGGGAGTTCGGGAAATGAGCAGTTCTTC.

This clonotype was observed a few times. This chain connects TRBV29-1 to TRBJ1-4; a weak D match, TRBD1 (6 bases). V lost 2 bases, J lost 8 bases, and 12 bases lay in between. CDR3 length: 13 amino acids. Looked up from germline, CDR1 is SQVTM and CDR2 is ANQGSEA. The CDR3: CSVEFGGLEKLFF. The CDR3 DNA reads as TGCAGCGTTGAATTTGGGGGGCTCGAAAAACTGTTTTTT.

This clonotype has just a few counts. The genes are TRBV20-1 and TRBJ1-4; tentatively, D is TRBD1 (5 bases). The CDR3 sequence is 19 residues long. V was shortened by 4 bases and J by 3 bases, with 27 bases between the two germline ends. Germline V lookup: CDR1 DFQATT, CDR2 SNEGSKA (reference sequence). The CDR3 nucleotides read TGCAGTGCTACCCCGGAAGGGGACCAAAGTTACAAGCCTAATGAAAAACTGTTTTTT. It yields the protein CSATPEGDQSYKPNEKLFF.

The rearrangement links TRBV4-1 to TRBJ1-1; D remains unclear. The germline CDR1 and CDR2 sequences are MGHRA and YSYEKL. The CDR3 contains 15 residues. The V and J ends lost 1 base and 0 bases respectively, with 9 bases between them. Written as DNA, the CDR3 is TGCGCCAGCAGCCAAGTGGAATTACTGAACACTGAAGCTTTCTTT. Translation: CASSQVELLNTEAFF.

This clonotype was counted many times. The chain's CDR3 is CASSSRQGEAFF. The CDR3 DNA is TGTGCCAGCAGTTCGAGACAGGGTGAAGCTTTCTTT. The chain has TRBV6-1 and TRBJ1-1; 7 bases align to TRBD1. Per germline, CDR1 MNHNS and CDR2 SASEGT. This CDR3 comprises 12 residues. V was clipped by 5 bases and J by 7 bases; unmatched bases: 4.

This clonotype was found a few times. The CDR3 coding sequence is TGTGCCAGCAGTGTCTGGCAGGCGATCAATCAGCCCCAGCATTTT. Its protein is CASSVWQAINQPQHF. The chain couples TRBV6-1 to TRBJ1-5; D uncertain. Per the germline V gene, CDR1 is MNHNS and CDR2 is SASEGT. The CDR3 runs 15 residues. V shed 4 bases and J shed 3 bases, with 13 bases lying between them.

A word on this clonotype: A much larger clonotype is one base distant, so this may be a read error. The chain links TRBV6-2 or TRBV6-3 to TRBJ1-4, with a weak D call TRBD1 (6 bases). CDR3 length equals 18 residues. Trimming removed 10 bases at V and 3 bases at J, with 27 bases between. The germline CDR1 and CDR2 sequences are MNHEY and SVGEGT. The CDR3 bases are TGTGCCAACCCCCCCTCAAGAGGAAGGGGGGACCCTAATGAAAAACTGTTTTTT. Encoded protein: CANPPSRGRGDPNEKLFF.

This clonotype was counted only a few times. The CDR3 region has the DNA TGTGCCAGCAGTTCCGCAGGAAATAATTCACCCCTCCACTTT. Protein product: CASSSAGNNSPLHF. This chain connects TRBV7-2 to TRBJ1-6; unclear D gene. The CDR3 contains 14 residues. Germline CDR1 SGHTA, CDR2 FQGNSA. The germline V and J ends were trimmed by 6 bases and 5 bases, with 11 bases remaining between them. Combining the CDR3 with reference TRBV7-2 and TRBJ1-6 gives the whole variable domain GAGVSQSPSNKVTEKGKDVELRCDPISGHTALYWYRQSLGQGLEFLIYFQGNSAPDKSGLPSDRFSAERTGGSVSTLTIQRTQQEDSAVYLCASSSAGNNSPLHFGNGTRLTVT.

This clonotype has a count of ten or more. The rearrangement joins TRBV28 to TRBJ2-5; 12 bases fit TRBD2. Per germline, CDR1 MDHEN and CDR2 SYDVKM. The ends lost 5 bases at V and 2 bases at J; junction bases unmatched: 12. The CDR3 totals 18 residues. The CDR3 bases are TGTGCCAGCAGTATACGGACTAGCGGGACGGTCTTTCAAGAGACCCAGTACTTC. It is translated as CASSIRTSGTVFQETQYF.

The V and J genes are TRBV7-2 and TRBJ2-7; TRBD1 might be the D (5 bases). The V and J ends lost 2 bases and 3 bases respectively, with 20 bases between them. This CDR3 comprises 17 residues. Germline V gives CDR1 SGHTA, CDR2 FQGNSA. CDR3 bases: TGTGCCAGCAGCTTAATAGGGGTTCGGGCCCGTAACTACGAGCAGTACTTC. Encoded protein: CASSLIGVRARNYEQYF.

This clonotype was picked up many times. The chain joins TRBV7-9 to TRBJ2-5, with D possibly being TRBD1 or TRBD2 (5 bases each). The germline CDR1 and CDR2 sequences are SEHNR and FQNEAQ (reference sequence). V was shortened by 6 bases and J by 5 bases, with 16 bases between the two germline ends. This CDR3 comprises 14 residues. CDR3 sequence reads: CASSFFRDEETQYF. The DNA of the CDR3 is TGTGCCAGCAGTTTCTTCCGGGACGAGGAGACCCAGTACTTC.

This clonotype was counted a few times. This chain connects TRBV19 to TRBJ2-1, with D perhaps TRBD1 (5 bases). Germline V gene lookup returns CDR1 LNHDA and CDR2 SQIVND (reference sequence). The CDR3 totals 16 residues. V lost 4 bases, J lost 1 base, and 14 bases lay in between. CDR3 bases: TGTGCCAGTAGTACTGAAACAGGAACTTCCTACAATGAGCAGTTCTTC. Translation: CASSTETGTSYNEQFF.

This clonotype has only a few counts. The J gene is TRBJ2-6, the V gene TRBV6-1, with 9 bases aligning to TRBD1. The CDR3 loop spans 17 amino acids. V shed 7 bases, J shed 0 bases, and the junction held 7 bases outside the gene matches. The germline V gene has CDR1 MNHNS and CDR2 SASEGT. In nucleotides, the CDR3 is TGTGCCAGCACCTTGGGACAGGGAGGCTCTGGGGCCAACGTCCTGACTTTC. It is translated as CASTLGQGGSGANVLTF.